Listed below are T cell receptor beta chains from one sample, sequenced in a study of response to subunit inactivated influenza vaccine. TCRdb independently ran MiXCR on the RT-PCR reads; one entry per CDR3 protein. The table includes 650,000 to 800,000 distinct CDR3 sequences, about 15% detected once. The source material was PBMCs from blood, sampled 14 to 15 days before vaccination. Source of these receptors: a middle-aged man who received an inactivated influenza vaccine. Each CDR3 is given with its conserved first and last residue. D genes are given only for firm matches. Clone size is shown for a subset of rows, as once, few, many or a class of expanded clone.

j_gene | v_gene | abundance | d_gene | CDR3nt | CDR3aa
TRBJ2-3 | TRBV15 | many | NA | TGTGCCACCAGCAGAGATTTAAGCCCCCACGGGGATACGCAGTATTTT | CATSRDLSPHGDTQYF
TRBJ2-5 | TRBV20-1 | few | TRBD2 | TGCAGTGCTAGAGATGCCCGGGAGGGCCCTCGGGAGACCCAGTACTTC | CSARDAREGPRETQYF
TRBJ1-2 | TRBV20-1 | NA | TRBD1 | TGCAGTGCTAGGGTACCTGGGACAGGCTTTACTAACTATGGCTACACCTTC | CSARVPGTGFTNYGYTF
TRBJ2-6 | TRBV19 | few | NA | TGTGCCAGTAGATACATTGGGGCCAACGTCCTGACTTTC | CASRYIGANVLTF
TRBJ1-1 | TRBV12-3/TRBV12-4 | many | NA | TGTGCCAGCAGTTTAGCTGTATACGACACTGAAGCTTTCTTT | CASSLAVYDTEAFF
TRBJ2-5 | TRBV7-8 | few | TRBD2 | TGTGCCACCTATCGGGGGGAATGGGGGACCCAGTACTTC | CATYRGEWGTQYF
TRBJ2-5 | TRBV5-1 | few | TRBD1 | TGCGCCAGCAGCAAAAAGGACAGGGCAGAGACCCAGTACTTC | CASSKKDRAETQYF
TRBJ2-7 | TRBV7-8 | NA | NA | TGTGCCAGCAGCTCCAAGCGGGTTAGGAGCTCCTACGAGCAGTACTTC | CASSSKRVRSSYEQYF
TRBJ2-5 | TRBV20-1 | few | NA | TGCAGTGCTAGAGGGAGTCTTGAGACCCAGTACTTC | CSARGSLETQYF
TRBJ1-3 | TRBV6-2/TRBV6-3 | NA | NA | TGTGCCAGCAGGACCTCATCTGGAAACACCATATATTTT | CASRTSSGNTIYF
TRBJ1-1 | TRBV7-2 | many | NA | TGTGCCAGCAGCTCCCCGTCGGGACGGCCGAACACTGAAGCTTTCTTT | CASSSPSGRPNTEAFF
TRBJ2-2 | TRBV28 | many | NA | TGTGCCAGCGCCGGACAGTCGGACACCGGGGAGCTGTTTTTT | CASAGQSDTGELFF
TRBJ2-7 | TRBV27 | NA | TRBD1 | TGTGCCAGCAGTCGGGACAGGGGAAGATTCTACGAGCAGTACTTC | CASSRDRGRFYEQYF
TRBJ1-2 | TRBV5-1 | NA | NA | TGCGCCAGCAGTTATGACAGGAGCTATGGCTACACCTTC | CASSYDRSYGYTF
TRBJ1-2 | TRBV12-3/TRBV12-4 | few | TRBD1 | TGTGCCAGCAGCCTAAAACAAACACAGGGGAACTATGGCTACACCTTC | CASSLKQTQGNYGYTF
TRBJ2-7 | TRBV20-1 | few | NA | TGCAGTGCTCTCGACTATCAGGGCGTTCGTTCCGAGCAGTACTTC | CSALDYQGVRSEQYF
TRBJ2-2 | TRBV7-3 | NA | NA | TGTGCCAGCAGCTTACTGGGGGCGGGGAACACCGGGGAGCTGTTTTTT | CASSLLGAGNTGELFF
TRBJ2-2 | TRBV29-1 | few | NA | TGCAGCGTTTCGTTGGAGAACACCGGGGAGCTGTTTTTT | CSVSLENTGELFF
TRBJ2-2 | TRBV9 | NA | NA | TGTGCCAGCACCAAAGCCCCCGAAGGGAACACCGGGGAGCTGTTTTTT | CASTKAPEGNTGELFF
TRBJ2-7 | TRBV7-9 | NA | NA | TGTGCCAGCAGCTCATACAAGGGCGAGCAGTACTTC | CASSSYKGEQYF
TRBJ2-6 | TRBV7-2 | few | TRBD1 | TGTGCCAGCAGCTTAATCCGGGACAGCTCTGGGGCCAACGTCCTGACTTTC | CASSLIRDSSGANVLTF
TRBJ2-7 | TRBV11-2 | NA | TRBD1 | TGTGCCAGCAGCATTAGAAAATTTGGGACAGTTGACTACGAGCAGTACTTC | CASSIRKFGTVDYEQYF
TRBJ1-3 | TRBV7-2 | few | NA | TGTGCCAGCAGCTTATTGGAGGGTGGAAACACCATATATTTT | CASSLLEGGNTIYF
TRBJ2-4 | TRBV29-1 | few | NA | TGCAGCGTTGTGGGCGGGGACGCAGAAAACATTCAGTACTTC | CSVVGGDAENIQYF
TRBJ2-3 | TRBV20-1 | few | TRBD2 | TGCAGTGCTAGGGGAGCGGGGGGGCCAGATACGCAGTATTTT | CSARGAGGPDTQYF
TRBJ2-1 | TRBV7-8 | NA | TRBD2 | TGTGCCAGCAGCTTACCCGGGACTAGATCCTACAATGAGCAGTTCTTC | CASSLPGTRSYNEQFF
TRBJ2-3 | TRBV20-1 | many | TRBD1 | TGCAGTGCTAGTTCCCAATGGGGGACAGCCTCAGATACGCAGTATTTT | CSASSQWGTASDTQYF
TRBJ2-2 | TRBV27 | few | NA | TGTGCCAGCAGACCAATTGGGGTGGGCGGGGAGCTGTTTTTT | CASRPIGVGGELFF